One and the same sample provided the 9 T cell receptor beta chains below, sequenced in a study of T cells after yellow fever vaccination. TCRdb passed the 5' RACE reads through MiXCR, listing each CDR3 protein once. Of hundreds of thousands of distinct CDR3 sequences in the sample, 12% were seen once. This sample comprised PBMCs, obtained on the day of the yellow fever booster vaccination. Source of these receptors: a man in his thirties or forties who received the YFV17D yellow fever vaccine.

The rearrangement uses TRBV20-1 and TRBJ2-3; 9 bases align to TRBD2. This CDR3 has 13 residues. Germline V gene sequence: CDR1 DFQATT, CDR2 SNEGSKA (reference sequence). The V gene end was trimmed by 6 bases and the J gene end by 1 base; junction bases not matched to a gene: 2. The CDR3 DNA sequence: TGCAGTGCAATAGCGGGAGGCACAGATACGCAGTATTTT. Protein sequence: CSAIAGGTDTQYF.

The chain links TRBV10-3 to TRBJ2-1; 7 bases agree with TRBD2. CDR1 ENHRY and CDR2 SYGVKD come from the germline V gene. CDR3 length: 19 residues. V was pared by 1 base and J by 6 bases, with 18 bases of the junction left unmatched. The CDR3 loop is CAISEFPTSLTTGGNEQFF. Here the CDR3 DNA reads TGTGCCATCAGTGAGTTCCCGACTAGCCTCACAACCGGGGGCAATGAGCAGTTCTTC.

This clonotype was detected only a few times. The J gene is TRBJ2-7, the V gene TRBV7-2; D remains ambiguous. V gave up 5 bases and J gave up 4 bases, with 12 bases separating them. This CDR3 comprises 13 residues. The germline V gene has CDR1 SGHTA and CDR2 FQGNSA. CDR3: CASSIPGSYEQYF. DNA for the CDR3: TGTGCCAGCAGCATCCCCGGGTCATACGAGCAGTACTTC.

The chain employs TRBV5-1 and TRBJ2-1; 11 bases agree with TRBD2. CDR1 SGHRS and CDR2 YFSETQ come from the germline V gene. The CDR3 spans 16 residues. The V gene end was trimmed by 0 bases and the J gene end by 7 bases; junction bases not matched to a gene: 6. The CDR3 here is CASSLEGASGRNEQFF. Written as DNA, the CDR3 is TGCGCCAGCAGCTTGGAGGGGGCTAGCGGGAGGAATGAGCAGTTCTTC. Based on the CDR3 plus reference TRBV5-1 and TRBJ2-1, the full variable domain is KAGVTQTPRYLIKTRGQQVTLSCSPISGHRSVSWYQQTPGQGLQFLFEYFSETQRNKGNFPGRFSGRQFSNSRSEMNVSTLELGDSALYLCASSLEGASGRNEQFFGPGTRLTVL.

V usage is TRBV5-4 and J usage is TRBJ2-5; 8 bases fit TRBD2. The J segment lost 5 bases and the V segment lost 3 bases, leaving 6 bases of the junction unmatched. CDR1 is SGHNT and CDR2 is YYREEE in the germline V gene (reference sequence). The length of the CDR3 is 14 residues. CDR3 residues: CASSYGLASETQYF. The CDR3 nucleotides are TGTGCCAGCAGCTACGGACTAGCCTCGGAGACCCAGTACTTC.

This clonotype was observed a handful of times. The J gene is TRBJ2-1, the V gene TRBV20-1; D is uncertain. The CDR3 has 14 residues. Trimming took 0 bases from V and 6 from J, leaving 12 bases between them. Germline lookup yields CDR1 DFQATT and CDR2 SNEGSKA (reference sequence). The CDR3 reads CSARDWRRFNEQFF. The CDR3 DNA follows: TGCAGTGCTAGAGATTGGAGACGTTTCAATGAGCAGTTCTTC.

This clonotype was observed at least ten times. The chain carries TRBV12-3 or TRBV12-4 and TRBJ2-3, with D possibly being TRBD1 (5 bases). Trimming took off 6 bases at V and 5 bases at J, with 9 bases between the two ends. This CDR3 comprises 12 residues. The CDR3 nucleotides read TGTGCCAGCAGCTTAAGGGGAGATACGCAGTATTTT. This translates into CASSLRGDTQYF.

The rearrangement joins TRBV29-1 to TRBJ1-1; D may be TRBD1 (6 bases). The V gene's germline CDR1 is SQVTM and CDR2 ANQGSEA. The CDR3 has 15 residues. V lost 4 bases, J lost 4 bases, and 19 bases lay in between. The CDR3 bases are TGCAGCGTTGTATTATTCGGGGGCTCGGGCACTGAAGCTTTCTTT. Translating it yields CSVVLFGGSGTEAFF.

There are a few counts of this clonotype. J is TRBJ2-2 and V is TRBV12-3 or TRBV12-4, with a tentative D call TRBD2 (7 bases). The CDR3 runs 12 residues. The CDR3 DNA reads as TGTGCAGGGGGGGGAGGCACCGGGGAGCTGTTTTTT. It yields the protein CAGGGGTGELFF.